The 29 T cell receptor beta chains below were found in one sample sequenced in a study of blood T cell repertoires in COVID-19. Here immunoSEQ multiplex PCR was the method, and the copy in TCRdb shows in-frame clones only, minus some. Here the sample spans roughly 180,000 clones, about four fifths being singletons. Specimen: peripheral blood. These TCRs come from a woman between 40 and 50 years old with COVID-19, enrolled during active disease.

This chain links TRBV7-3 with TRBJ2-7, with 9 nucleotides matching TRBD1. The CDR3 has 18 amino acids. The germline V gene encodes CDR1 SGHTA and CDR2 FQGTGA. The V segment lost 2 bases and the J segment 3 bases; nucleotides outside the gene matches: 14. The CDR3 nucleotides read TGTGCCAGCAGCTTACCCAAGGGCCGGGACAGGGCTCTCTACGAGCAGTACGTC. Amino acid sequence: CASSLPKGRDRALYEQYV.

V and J are TRBV11-3 and TRBJ2-3; 14 nucleotides match TRBD2. Germline V gives CDR1 SGHNT, CDR2 YENEEA. The V gene end was trimmed by 5 bases and the J gene end by 4 bases; junction bases not matched to a gene: 2. The CDR3 spans 15 residues. The CDR3 DNA is TGTGCCAGCAGCCTGGGACTAGCGGGGGCAGATACGCAGTATTTT. Translated: CASSLGLAGADTQYF.

The chain is built from TRBV6-1 and TRBJ2-7, with 7 bases that match TRBD1. CDR3 length: 13 residues. Germline CDR1 MNHNS, CDR2 SASEGT. After removal of 10 bases from V and 5 bases from J, the junction contained 11 bases not matched to a gene. This chain's CDR3 is CAIGSQGIHEQYF. Written as DNA, the CDR3 is TGTGCCATCGGCTCACAGGGGATACACGAGCAGTACTTC.

The chain couples TRBV18 to TRBJ2-1; 9 nucleotides match TRBD1. Trimming took 4 bases from V and 0 from J; bases not matched to a gene: 13. The CDR3 extends over 19 amino acids. Per the germline V gene, CDR1 is KGHSH and CDR2 is LQKENI. The DNA of the CDR3 is TGTGCCAGCTCACTAGTCCCGGGACAGGGCCCAAACTCCTACAATGAGCAGTTCTTC. Protein: CASSLVPGQGPNSYNEQFF.

The table lists this clone with a count of one. This chain links TRBV12-3 or TRBV12-4 with TRBJ2-3, with a weak D call TRBD2 (5 bases). The V end lost 8 bases, the J end lost 5 bases, and 14 bases lay between the germline ends. The CDR3 has 13 amino acids. The chain's CDR3 is CASGGPTEDTQYF. DNA of the CDR3: TGTGCCAGCGGCGGGCCGACGGAAGATACGCAGTATTTT.

The chain employs TRBV29-1 and TRBJ1-1; no reliable D call. The CDR3 spans 14 residues. Trimming removed 1 base at V and 4 bases at J, with 13 bases between. Looked up from germline, CDR1 is SQVTM and CDR2 is ANQGSEA. DNA for the CDR3: TGCAGCGTTGAAGCCTGGGAGGGAAGCACTGAAGCTTTCTTT. This sequence encodes CSVEAWEGSTEAFF.

The chain carries TRBV6-5 and TRBJ1-5, with D maybe TRBD1 (6 bases). This CDR3 is 15 amino acids long. Germline V gene data show CDR1 as MNHEY and CDR2 as SVGAGI. V lost 8 bases and J lost 0, with 14 bases in between. The CDR3 spells CASRQDPRSNQPQHF. In nucleotides, the CDR3 is TGTGCCAGCCGACAGGACCCCCGTAGCAATCAGCCCCAGCATTTT.

V gene TRBV9 combines with J gene TRBJ1-2, with TRBD1 as a possible D gene (5 bases). Germline V gives CDR1 SGDLS, CDR2 YYNGEE. The CDR3 has 15 amino acids. Deletions cut 4 bases from V and 6 bases from J, with 19 bases between. The CDR3, as DNA: TGTGCCAGCAGCCTCCAAGTGGGGGGTCTGGATGGCTACACCTTC. Its translation is CASSLQVGGLDGYTF.

The J gene is TRBJ1-6, the V gene TRBV6-6; no reliable D call. This CDR3 contains 15 residues. Trimming took 8 bases from V and 0 from J, leaving 11 bases between them. Germline V gene sequence: CDR1 MNHNY, CDR2 SVGAGI (reference sequence). The CDR3 protein is CASASVSSYNSPLHF. The CDR3 nucleotides are TGTGCCAGCGCGTCCGTGAGCTCCTATAATTCACCCCTCCACTTT.

The V call is TRBV7-9, the J call TRBJ2-2; 7 nucleotides agree with TRBD1. V was pared by 5 bases and J by 0 bases, with 0 bases of the junction left unmatched. CDR1 is SEHNR, CDR2 FQNEAQ, per germline (reference sequence). The CDR3 length is 14 residues. The chain's CDR3 is CASSGTANTGELFF. CDR3 DNA: TGTGCCAGCAGCGGGACAGCGAACACCGGGGAGCTGTTTTTT.

CDR3 coding DNA: TGCGCCAGCAGCCAAGATAATCGGGGGGCTCGGAGTCAGCCCCAGCATTTT. It yields the protein CASSQDNRGARSQPQHF. The rearrangement links TRBV4-1 to TRBJ1-5, with D possibly being TRBD1 (6 bases). The CDR3 has 17 residues. The germline V and J ends were trimmed by 0 bases and 6 bases, with 18 bases remaining between them. The germline V gene encodes CDR1 MGHRA and CDR2 YSYEKL.

This clone has just a few counts. The chain has TRBV2 and TRBJ1-2, with D perhaps TRBD1 (5 bases). There are 12 residues in the CDR3. V shed 3 bases and J shed 8 bases, with 10 bases lying between them. Germline loops: CDR1 SNHLY, CDR2 FYNNEI. The CDR3 loop reads CASSDSQGGYTF. CDR3 nucleotides: TGTGCCAGCAGTGATTCCCAGGGCGGCTACACCTTC.

V is TRBV6-5 and J is TRBJ2-7; 7 positions agree with TRBD1. Germline V gene lookup returns CDR1 MNHEY and CDR2 SVGAGI. The CDR3 length is 13 residues. Trimming removed 3 bases from V and 5 bases from J; junction bases left unmatched: 4. The CDR3 protein is CASSYGTGDEQYF. The DNA of the CDR3 is TGTGCCAGCAGTTATGGCACAGGGGACGAGCAGTACTTC.

The chain links TRBV3-1 (or the pseudogene TRBV3-2) to TRBJ2-4; no reliable D call. CDR1 and CDR2 (germline): LGHDT, YNNKEL (reference sequence). V was clipped by 8 bases and J by 3 bases, with 17 bases between them. The CDR3 spans 15 residues. CDR3 DNA: TGTGCCAGCCGCGCACGCCTGGCAGGCAAAAACATTCAGTACTTC. Its protein product is CASRARLAGKNIQYF.

The rearrangement links TRBV7-3 to TRBJ1-5; D gene unclear. CDR3 length: 15 amino acids. V lost 1 base and J 7 bases, leaving 14 bases between the germline ends. Per the germline V gene, CDR1 is SGHTA and CDR2 is FQGTGA. CDR3 sequence (DNA): TGTGCCAGCAGCTTAAAGGCGGGAGCGGGACAGCCCCAGCATTTT. Translating gives CASSLKAGAGQPQHF.

This rearrangement joins TRBV4-1 to TRBJ1-5; D perhaps matches TRBD1 (6 bases). Trimming pared 1 base from V and 2 bases from J, leaving 9 bases between. Germline V lookup: CDR1 MGHRA, CDR2 YSYEKL. This CDR3 has 15 residues. The CDR3 DNA sequence: TGCGCCAGCAGCCAAGGAAGACAGGGCAATCAGCCCCAGCATTTT. Its translation: CASSQGRQGNQPQHF.

This sequence joins TRBV4-1 and TRBJ2-6; D uncertain. The germline V gene has CDR1 MGHRA and CDR2 YSYEKL. CDR3 length: 16 amino acids. Trimming took off 0 bases at V and 5 bases at J, with 11 bases between the two ends. Here the CDR3 DNA reads TGCGCCAGCAGCCAAGATGTGGCTTCCTGGGCCAACGTCCTGACTTTC. Residues: CASSQDVASWANVLTF.

The genes are TRBV19 and TRBJ2-7; 9 bases match TRBD1. The CDR3 runs to 15 residues. Trimming cost V 4 bases and J 1 base; bases outside gene matches: 5. Germline-derived CDR1 and CDR2 are LNHDA and SQIVND (reference sequence). CDR3 sequence (DNA): TGTGCCAGTAGTAGGAGACAGGGGGGATCCTACGAGCAGTACTTC. Its translation is CASSRRQGGSYEQYF.

This clone was seen a single time. The chain uses TRBV6-5 and TRBJ2-1; D is possibly TRBD2 (5 bases). Germline-derived CDR1 and CDR2 are MNHEY and SVGAGI. V lost 2 bases and J lost 0, with 8 bases in between. The CDR3 totals 15 residues. As DNA, the CDR3 is TGTGCCAGCAGTTACGGGGAGAGCTCCTACAATGAGCAGTTCTTC. Translated: CASSYGESSYNEQFF.

Here the CDR3 DNA reads TGCAGTGCTAGTGGGCCTAGCGGGATTTACACAGATACGCAGTATTTT. It encodes CSASGPSGIYTDTQYF. The chain has TRBV20-1 and TRBJ2-3, with TRBD2 identical over 9 bases. The CDR3 has 16 residues. The germline CDR1 and CDR2 sequences are DFQATT and SNEGSKA (reference sequence). V dropped 3 bases and J dropped 2; count of bases not matched to a gene: 9.

This clone was counted only a few times. The chain employs TRBV4-2 and TRBJ1-3; possibly TRBD1 for D (5 bases). Germline-derived CDR1 and CDR2 are LGHNA and YNFKEQ. The germline V and J ends were trimmed by 4 bases and 4 bases, with 14 bases remaining between them. This CDR3 is 15 amino acids long. CDR3 residues: CASSLRQGLGNTIYF. CDR3 nucleotide sequence: TGTGCCAGCAGCCTCCGCCAGGGCCTCGGAAACACCATATATTTT.

The V call is TRBV5-6, the J call TRBJ1-1, with no clear D. The CDR3 runs to 12 residues. Trimming pared 0 bases from V and 7 bases from J, leaving 7 bases between. In germline, CDR1 is SGHDT, CDR2 YYEEEE. In nucleotides, the CDR3 is TGTGCCAGCAGCTTGGGTTTCAGTGAAGCTTTCTTT. Residues: CASSLGFSEAFF.

The chain is built from TRBV6-5 and TRBJ1-4; maybe TRBD1 (5 bases). Trimming took 5 bases from V and 8 from J, leaving 12 bases between them. The CDR3 is 13 residues long. Germline CDR1 is MNHEY and CDR2 is SVGAGI. The CDR3 DNA reads as TGTGCCAGCAGTAGGGGATTCGAGGAAAAACTGTTTTTT. Its protein product is CASSRGFEEKLFF.

V gene TRBV5-8 combines with J gene TRBJ2-1; D might be TRBD2 (5 bases). There are 15 residues in the CDR3. CDR1 and CDR2 from the germline V gene are SGHTS and YDEGEE. V was shortened by 2 bases and J by 0 bases, with 9 bases between the two germline ends. The CDR3 protein is CASSFLGSSYNEQFF. CDR3 DNA sequence: TGTGCCAGCAGCTTCTTGGGGAGCTCCTACAATGAGCAGTTCTTC. Using reference TRBV5-8 and TRBJ2-1 for the parts outside the CDR3, the full variable domain is EAGVTQSPTHLIKTRGQQATLRCSPISGHTSVYWYQQALGLGLQFLLWYDEGEERNRGNFPPRFSGRQFPNYSSELNVNALELEDSALYLCASSFLGSSYNEQFFGPGTRLTVL.

This clone was seen a few times. The genes are TRBV3-1 (or the pseudogene TRBV3-2) and TRBJ2-5; TRBD1 matches 9 bases. J lost 5 bases, V lost 4 bases, and 11 bases had no gene match. Germline CDR1 reads LGHDT; CDR2 reads YNNKEL (reference sequence). This CDR3 region has 16 residues. The DNA of the CDR3 is TGTGCCAGCAGCCCGAACAGGGGGCAAACGCAGGAGACCCAGTACTTC. This translates into CASSPNRGQTQETQYF.

This chain uses TRBV6-5 with TRBJ1-1; 8 nucleotides line up with TRBD1. Germline values: CDR1 MNHEY, CDR2 SVGAGI. The CDR3 consists of 13 residues. V dropped 2 bases and J dropped 11; count of bases not matched to a gene: 7. The CDR3 sequence is CASSYRQGPDAFF. The CDR3 DNA is TGTGCCAGCAGTTACAGACAGGGGCCCGACGCTTTCTTT.

This chain uses TRBV2 with TRBJ1-4, with 8 bases identical to TRBD1. Germline values: CDR1 SNHLY, CDR2 FYNNEI. The trim removed 1 base at V and 5 bases at J, leaving 12 bases unmatched. The CDR3 sequence is 18 residues long. The CDR3 nucleotides read TGTGCCAGCAGTGAAGGGCCCCCCACAGGGGGTTCGAATGAAAAACTGTTTTTT. Amino acids: CASSEGPPTGGSNEKLFF.

This clone has just one count. The V call is TRBV15, the J call TRBJ2-7; 8 nucleotides align to TRBD1. The CDR3 contains 16 residues. Trimming at V came to 5 bases and at J to 5 bases, leaving 14 bases not matched to a gene. Germline assignment: CDR1 LNHNV and CDR2 YYDKDF (reference sequence). CDR3 bases: TGTGCCACCAGCGCAAAGCGGACAGGGAGGAAAGACGAGCAGTACTTC. It encodes CATSAKRTGRKDEQYF.

As for this clone: Additional DNA sequences in this sample encode the identical CDR3. J is TRBJ2-5 and V is TRBV19, with 10 bases aligning to TRBD2. The CDR3 totals 15 residues. Germline V gives CDR1 LNHDA, CDR2 SQIVND (reference sequence). Trimming took 3 bases from V and 1 from J; bases not matched to a gene: 2. CDR3 region: CASSILAGAQETQYF. CDR3 DNA sequence: TGTGCCAGTAGTATCCTAGCGGGGGCCCAAGAGACCCAGTACTTC.